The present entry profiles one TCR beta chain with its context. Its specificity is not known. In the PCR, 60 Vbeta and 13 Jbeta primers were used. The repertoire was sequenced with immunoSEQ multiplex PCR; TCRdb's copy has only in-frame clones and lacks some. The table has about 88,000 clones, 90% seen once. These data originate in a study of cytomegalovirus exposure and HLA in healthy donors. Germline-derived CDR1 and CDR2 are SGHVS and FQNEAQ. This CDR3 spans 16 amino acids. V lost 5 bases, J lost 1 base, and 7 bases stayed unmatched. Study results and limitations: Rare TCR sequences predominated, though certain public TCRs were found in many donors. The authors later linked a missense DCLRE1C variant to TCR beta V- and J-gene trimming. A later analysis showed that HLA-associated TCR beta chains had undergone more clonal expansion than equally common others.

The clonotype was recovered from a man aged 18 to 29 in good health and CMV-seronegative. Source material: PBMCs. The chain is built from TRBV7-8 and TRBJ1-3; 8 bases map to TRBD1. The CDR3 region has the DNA TGTGCCAGCAGCCAGAGACAGGGGACATCTGGAAACACCATATATTTT. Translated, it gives CASSQRQGTSGNTIYF.